The rows below give T cell receptor beta chains drawn from one sample of a study of PD-L1 blockade in urothelial cancer. Produced via immunoSEQ multiplex PCR; TCRdb's table is partial and in-frame only. This sample has about 84,000 clones, with 82% found just once. This specimen was PBMCs, taken around atezolizumab (anti-PD-L1) treatment. The receptor set was obtained from a man between 65 and 80 years old with urothelial cancer. The CDR3 runs from the conserved cysteine through the conserved F or W. D genes are given only for firm matches. Clone size is shown for a subset of rows, as once, few, many or a class of expanded clone.

j_call clone_size v_call d_call cdr3_nt cdr3_aa
TRBJ2-7 NA TRBV4-3 TRBD2 TGCGCCAGCAGCCAAGATCGGACTAGCGGGAGCCCTTACGAGCAGTACTTC CASSQDRTSGSPYEQYF
TRBJ2-7 few TRBV5-1 NA TGCGCCAGCAGCTTGCAACAGGGAAGTGACGAGCAGTACTTC CASSLQQGSDEQYF
TRBJ1-3 NA TRBV5-1 NA TGCGCCAGCAGCTTGGCGGGATACGGAAACACCATATATTTT CASSLAGYGNTIYF
TRBJ1-6 NA TRBV18 TRBD1 TGTGCCAGCTCACCAGGACAGGGAACGGCACCCCTCCACTTT CASSPGQGTAPLHF
TRBJ1-1 many TRBV10-3 NA TGTGCCATCAGTGATAGCTACACTGAAGCTTTCTTT CAISDSYTEAFF
TRBJ2-1 few TRBV19 TRBD2 TGTGCCAGTAGTTCGATTAGCGGGAGTCTATTCAATGAGCAGTTCTTC CASSSISGSLFNEQFF
TRBJ1-4 NA TRBV5-1 NA TGCGCCAGCAGCTTGGCCTTGGCGGGAGGGGAAAAACTGTTTTTT CASSLALAGGEKLFF
TRBJ2-1 NA TRBV7-2 TRBD2 TGTGCCAGCAGCGTGGGACTAGCGGGGGGGAATGAGCAGTTCTTC CASSVGLAGGNEQFF
TRBJ2-7 NA TRBV11-3 NA TGTGCCAGCAGCTCGACAGGACTGGGGCAGTACTTC CASSSTGLGQYF
TRBJ2-7 NA TRBV10-2 TRBD1 TGCGCCAGCAGTAAGGGGGGACAGGGTGCCTACGAGCAGTACTTC CASSKGGQGAYEQYF
TRBJ1-6 NA TRBV28 TRBD1 TGTGCCAGCAGTTTAAGTACAGGGGATTCACCCCTCCACTTT CASSLSTGDSPLHF
TRBJ2-1 NA TRBV27 TRBD2 TGTGCCAGCAGTTCCCTAGCGGGAGGCTACTCCTACAATGAGCAGTTCTTC CASSSLAGGYSYNEQFF
TRBJ1-3 NA TRBV7-9 NA TGTGCCAGCAGCTACTCGGAGATCTCTGGAAACACCATATATTTT CASSYSEISGNTIYF
TRBJ2-7 NA TRBV7-8 NA TGTGCCAGCAGCCCTCGACAGACCTACGAGCAGTACTTC CASSPRQTYEQYF